This T cell receptor beta chain was recovered during a study of identical twins. The germline gives CDR1 MNHEY, CDR2 SVGAGI. The length of the CDR3 is 15 residues. The V gene lost 0 bases and the J gene lost 2 bases, with 11 bases spanning the gap. Unique molecular identifiers were in the cDNA, with template-switch universal primer binding. TCRdb reprocessed the 5' RACE reads with MiXCR, giving one entry per CDR3 protein. The data contain around 160,000 distinct CDR3 sequences, roughly 3.3% of them singletons. The clonotype was recovered from a man younger than 35 in good health. V is TRBV6-5 and J is TRBJ2-7; D gene ambiguous. The sequenced material came from memory T cells sorted from blood. The CDR3, as DNA: TGTGCCAGCAGTTACTCGTATGGGGAAACCTACGAGCAGTACTTC. It translates to CASSYSYGETYEQYF.